These T cell receptor beta chains were read from a single sample in a study of T cells in Graves' hyperthyroidism and ophthalmopathy. MiXCR, applied by TCRdb to the multiplex PCR reads, yields one record per CDR3 protein. This table has a few hundred thousand distinct CDR3 sequences, about a sixth appearing once. Specimen: blood. These receptors originate from a young woman with Graves' hyperthyroidism. Each CDR3 is given with its conserved first and last residue. A D gene is named only where the DNA matches it firmly. The size entry is marked missing in some rows and otherwise reads once, few, many or a size class.

d_gene: TRBD1; j_gene: TRBJ2-1; v_gene: TRBV12-3/TRBV12-4; abundance: many; CDR3aa: CASSLPAGGQFF; CDR3nt: TGTGCCAGCAGTTTGCCAGCAGGGGGGCAGTTCTTC
d_gene: -; j_gene: TRBJ2-5; v_gene: TRBV10-3; abundance: many; CDR3aa: CAISESRETQYF; CDR3nt: TGTGCCATCAGTGAGTCTAGAGAGACCCAGTACTTC
d_gene: TRBD1; j_gene: TRBJ1-6; v_gene: TRBV12-3/TRBV12-4; abundance: many; CDR3aa: CASSSPGQGAGSPLHF; CDR3nt: TGTGCCAGCAGTTCTCCCGGACAGGGGGCGGGTTCACCCCTCCACTTT
d_gene: TRBD1; j_gene: TRBJ1-2; v_gene: TRBV6-2/TRBV6-3; abundance: many; CDR3aa: CASSFTGGRGYTF; CDR3nt: TGTGCCAGCAGTTTCACAGGGGGGAGAGGCTACACCTTC
d_gene: TRBD1; j_gene: TRBJ1-2; v_gene: TRBV19; abundance: few; CDR3aa: CASNRGFYGYTF; CDR3nt: TGTGCCAGTAACAGGGGATTCTATGGCTACACCTTC
d_gene: -; j_gene: TRBJ2-7; v_gene: TRBV11-3; abundance: many; CDR3aa: CASSLEGRRGPPIREQYF; CDR3nt: TGTGCCAGCAGCTTAGAGGGTCGGAGGGGACCCCCAATAAGGGAGCAGTACTTC
d_gene: -; j_gene: TRBJ1-2; v_gene: TRBV11-2; abundance: many; CDR3aa: CASSKGELRSGGYTF; CDR3nt: TGTGCCAGCAGCAAGGGGGAACTCCGATCCGGTGGCTACACCTTC
d_gene: TRBD2; j_gene: TRBJ2-3; v_gene: TRBV12-3/TRBV12-4; abundance: many; CDR3aa: CASSLVVRGLAITDTQYF; CDR3nt: TGTGCCAGCAGTTTAGTCGTCCGGGGACTAGCAATCACAGATACGCAGTATTTT
d_gene: -; j_gene: TRBJ2-1; v_gene: TRBV11-2; abundance: many; CDR3aa: CASSSPRHYNEQFF; CDR3nt: TGTGCCAGCAGCTCCCCGCGGCACTACAATGAGCAGTTCTTC
d_gene: TRBD1; j_gene: TRBJ2-3; v_gene: TRBV12-5; abundance: many; CDR3aa: CASGPSGGWTDTQYF; CDR3nt: TGTGCTAGTGGTCCCTCAGGGGGATGGACAGATACGCAGTATTTT
d_gene: TRBD1; j_gene: TRBJ2-7; v_gene: TRBV25-1; abundance: -; CDR3aa: CASSASPTGQYEQYF; CDR3nt: TGTGCCAGCAGTGCATCCCCGACAGGGCAGTACGAGCAGTACTTC
d_gene: TRBD1; j_gene: TRBJ1-5; v_gene: TRBV7-8; abundance: many; CDR3aa: CASSQDRGSQPQHF; CDR3nt: TGTGCCAGCAGCCAGGACAGGGGCAGTCAGCCCCAGCATTTT
d_gene: TRBD2; j_gene: TRBJ2-2; v_gene: TRBV10-3; abundance: many; CDR3aa: CAISETSGGPLTGELFF; CDR3nt: TGTGCCATCAGTGAGACTAGCGGGGGGCCCTTGACCGGGGAGCTGTTTTTT
d_gene: -; j_gene: TRBJ2-5; v_gene: TRBV20-1; abundance: many; CDR3aa: CSARVAQQETQYF; CDR3nt: TGCAGTGCTAGGGTCGCACAGCAAGAGACCCAGTACTTC
d_gene: -; j_gene: TRBJ2-7; v_gene: TRBV18; abundance: many; CDR3aa: CASSPSGTARYEQYF; CDR3nt: TGTGCCAGCTCACCCTCCGGGACGGCGAGATACGAGCAGTACTTC
d_gene: -; j_gene: TRBJ1-4; v_gene: TRBV9; abundance: few; CDR3aa: CASSVGTGREKLFF; CDR3nt: TGTGCCAGCAGCGTCGGGACGGGACGCGAAAAACTGTTTTTT
d_gene: -; j_gene: TRBJ2-5; v_gene: TRBV7-9; abundance: many; CDR3aa: CASSLSGAAETQYF; CDR3nt: TGTGCCAGCAGCTTGAGTGGGGCAGCAGAGACCCAGTACTTC